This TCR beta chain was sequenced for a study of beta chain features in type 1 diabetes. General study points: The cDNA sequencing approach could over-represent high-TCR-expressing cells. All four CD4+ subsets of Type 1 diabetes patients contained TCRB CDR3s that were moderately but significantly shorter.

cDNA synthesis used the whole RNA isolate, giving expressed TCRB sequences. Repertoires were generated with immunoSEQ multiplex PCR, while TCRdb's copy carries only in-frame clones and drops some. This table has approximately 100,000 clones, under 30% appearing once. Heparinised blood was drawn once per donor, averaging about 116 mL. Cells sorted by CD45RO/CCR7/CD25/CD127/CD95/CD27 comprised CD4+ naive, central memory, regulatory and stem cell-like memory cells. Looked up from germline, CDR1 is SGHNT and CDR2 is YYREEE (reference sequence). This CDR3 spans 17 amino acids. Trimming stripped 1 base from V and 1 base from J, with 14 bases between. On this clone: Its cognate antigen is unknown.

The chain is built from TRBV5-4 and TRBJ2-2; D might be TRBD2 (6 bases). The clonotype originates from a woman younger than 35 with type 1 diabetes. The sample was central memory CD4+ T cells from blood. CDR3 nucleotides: TGTGCCAGCAGCTTGTCACTAGCCACCTTGAACACCGGGGAGCTGTTTTTT. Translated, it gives CASSLSLATLNTGELFF.